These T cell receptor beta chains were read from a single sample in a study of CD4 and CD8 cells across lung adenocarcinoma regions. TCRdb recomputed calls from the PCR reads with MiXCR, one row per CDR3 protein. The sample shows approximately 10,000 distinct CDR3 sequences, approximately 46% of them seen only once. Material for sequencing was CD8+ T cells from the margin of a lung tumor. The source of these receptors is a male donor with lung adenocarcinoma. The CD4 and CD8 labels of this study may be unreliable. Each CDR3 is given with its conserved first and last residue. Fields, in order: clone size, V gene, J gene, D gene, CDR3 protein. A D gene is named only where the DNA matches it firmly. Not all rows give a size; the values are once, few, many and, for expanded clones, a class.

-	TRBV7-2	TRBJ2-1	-	CASSSWGGTYNEQFF
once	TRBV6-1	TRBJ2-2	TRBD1	CASSPYGTANTGELFF
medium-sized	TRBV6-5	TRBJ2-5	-	CASTPGQRGGETQYF
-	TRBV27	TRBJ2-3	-	CASMSLLLSPSTDTQYF
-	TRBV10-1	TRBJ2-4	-	CAGLAGRQQKIQYF
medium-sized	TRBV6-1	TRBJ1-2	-	CASSEDSGWVSGYTF
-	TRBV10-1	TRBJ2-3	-	CASSEDRITDTQYF
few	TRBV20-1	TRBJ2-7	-	CSARDPGSYEQYF
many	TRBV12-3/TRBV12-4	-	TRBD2	CASSSQLGTSGDEQYF
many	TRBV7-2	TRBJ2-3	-	CASSPTTSTDTQYF
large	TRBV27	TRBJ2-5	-	CASSSGGRGTQYF
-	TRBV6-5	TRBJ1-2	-	CASSYPPGLGYGYTF
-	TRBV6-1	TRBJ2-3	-	CASRAVLGSTDTQYF
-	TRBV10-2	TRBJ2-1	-	CASSESTDPYNEQFF
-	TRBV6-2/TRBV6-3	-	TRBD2	CASRRQAGAAEQYF
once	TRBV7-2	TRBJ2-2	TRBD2	CASSSETSGTGKQFF
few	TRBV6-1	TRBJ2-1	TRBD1	CASSKTGGLSYNEQFF
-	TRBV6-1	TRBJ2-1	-	CASGRDGPSSYNEQFF
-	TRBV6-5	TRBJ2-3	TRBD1	CASSYWTGSTDTQYF
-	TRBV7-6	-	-	CASSLLVQGARQETQYF
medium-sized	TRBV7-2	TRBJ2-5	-	CASTRDFEETQYF
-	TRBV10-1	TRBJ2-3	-	CASSTPDTDTQYF
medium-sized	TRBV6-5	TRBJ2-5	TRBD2	CASSTSGGVGWSETQYF
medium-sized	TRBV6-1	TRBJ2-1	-	CASKTLTYSGEYEQFF
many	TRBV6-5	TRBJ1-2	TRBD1	CASSYGLGTGYYGYTF
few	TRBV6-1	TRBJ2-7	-	CASSRRGRLGADSYEQYF
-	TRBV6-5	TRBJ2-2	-	CASSYTVGRGTLYF
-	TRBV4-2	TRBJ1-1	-	CASSQDRLARRAFF
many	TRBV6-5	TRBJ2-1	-	CASSYNTGGDNEQFF
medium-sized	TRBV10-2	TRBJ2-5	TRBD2	CASSGGLAGGFQETQYF
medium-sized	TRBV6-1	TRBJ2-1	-	CASSEALLNEQFF
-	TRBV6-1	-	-	CASSLAAGRPDEQYF
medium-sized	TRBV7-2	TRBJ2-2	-	CASSPTLALVEAGELFF
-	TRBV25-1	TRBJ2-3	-	CASSPTTLWDRAGRRDAQYF
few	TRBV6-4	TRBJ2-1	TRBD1	CASSDRDRGDEQFF
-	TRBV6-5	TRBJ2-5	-	CASSYSMGLGGRDQETQYF
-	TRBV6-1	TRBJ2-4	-	CASSEQQPRSAKNIQYF
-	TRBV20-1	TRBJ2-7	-	CSARGGHQPYEQYF
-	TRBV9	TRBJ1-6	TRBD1	CASSAWDSNSPLHF
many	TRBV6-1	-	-	CASSEINRGGEQYF
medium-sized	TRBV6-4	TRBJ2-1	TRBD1	CASSERQYGQGAGDEQFF
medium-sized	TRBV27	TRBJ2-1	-	CASSFRGNEQFF
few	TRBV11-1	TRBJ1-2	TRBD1	CASSSGQGISYGYTF
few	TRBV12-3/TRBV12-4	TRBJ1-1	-	CASSLPFSNTEAFF
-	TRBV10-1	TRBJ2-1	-	CASRGAGAKNEQFF
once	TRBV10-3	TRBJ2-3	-	CAGSAGRGPETQYF
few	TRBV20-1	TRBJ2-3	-	CSAVQASSTDTQYF
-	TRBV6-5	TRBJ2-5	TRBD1	CASSYNGATGGREAQYF
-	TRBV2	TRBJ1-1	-	CASSELGNTEAFF
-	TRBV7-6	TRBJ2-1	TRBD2	CASSSMTSSHEQFF
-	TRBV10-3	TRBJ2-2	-	CAISVGSSNTGELFF
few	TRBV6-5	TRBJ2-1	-	CASSYVRGAYNEQFF